This T cell receptor beta chain is drawn from a study of T cell changes during pregnancy in multiple sclerosis. The germline CDR1 and CDR2 sequences are SGHDN and FVKESK. CDR3 size: 16 residues. V was clipped by 3 bases and J by 3 bases; unmatched bases: 9. Using immunoSEQ multiplex PCR, the repertoire was profiled, and TCRdb retains in-frame clones only, with some absent. The sample consists of around 60,000 clones, about 93% of them appearing once. This sequence was found in a female donor with multiple sclerosis, enrolled in a pregnancy study. J is TRBJ2-7 and V is TRBV14, with 9 nucleotides matching TRBD2. This specimen was CD4+ T cells from peripheral blood mononuclear cells, taken before pregnancy. The CDR3 loop reads CASSQKPGLARYEQYF. In DNA, the CDR3 is TGTGCCAGCAGCCAGAAGCCGGGACTAGCCCGCTACGAGCAGTACTTC.